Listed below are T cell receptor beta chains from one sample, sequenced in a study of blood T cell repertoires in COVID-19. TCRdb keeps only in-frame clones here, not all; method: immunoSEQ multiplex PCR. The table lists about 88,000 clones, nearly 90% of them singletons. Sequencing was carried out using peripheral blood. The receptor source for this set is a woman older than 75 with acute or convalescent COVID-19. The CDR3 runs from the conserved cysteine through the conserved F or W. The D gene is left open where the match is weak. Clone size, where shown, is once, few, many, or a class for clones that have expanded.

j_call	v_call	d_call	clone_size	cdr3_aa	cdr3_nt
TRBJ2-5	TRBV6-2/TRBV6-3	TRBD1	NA	CASSKGRTGETQYF	TGTGCCAGCAGTAAGGGTAGGACAGGAGAGACCCAGTACTTC
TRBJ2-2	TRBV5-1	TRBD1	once	CASTTYTGVKGELFF	TGCGCCAGCACCACATATACAGGGGTAAAAGGGGAGCTGTTTTTT
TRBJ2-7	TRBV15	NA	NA	CATGDTLYEQYF	TGTGCCACCGGGGACACCCTCTACGAGCAGTACTTC
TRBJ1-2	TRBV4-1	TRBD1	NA	CASSQTSLRGPGGGYTF	TGCGCCAGCAGCCAAACCTCCTTGAGGGGGCCCGGGGGTGGCTACACCTTC
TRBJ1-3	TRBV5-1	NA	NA	CASNPGGGNTIYF	TGCGCCAGCAACCCTGGAGGTGGAAACACCATATATTTT
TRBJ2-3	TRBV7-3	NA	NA	CASSLIPAGSTDTQYF	TGTGCCAGCAGCTTAATTCCAGCAGGTAGCACAGATACGCAGTATTTT
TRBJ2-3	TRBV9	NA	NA	CASSLGAGKSTDTQYF	TGTGCCAGCAGTTTGGGGGCAGGCAAAAGCACAGATACGCAGTATTTT
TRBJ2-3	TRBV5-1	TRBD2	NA	CASSNRLASTDTQYF	TGCGCCAGCAGCAATCGACTAGCGAGCACAGATACGCAGTATTTT
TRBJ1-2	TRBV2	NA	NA	CASRNWGGIDGYTF	TGTGCCAGCAGAAACTGGGGGGGGATCGATGGCTACACCTTC
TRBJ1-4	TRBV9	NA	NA	CASSGVDEKLFF	TGTGCCAGCAGCGGAGTGGATGAAAAACTGTTTTTT
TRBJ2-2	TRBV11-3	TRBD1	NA	CASSRGQGQLNTGELFF	TGTGCCAGCAGCCGGGGACAGGGGCAACTTAACACCGGGGAGCTGTTTTTT
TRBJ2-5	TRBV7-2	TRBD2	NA	CASSFAGEKRYIETQYF	TGTGCCAGCAGTTTCGCGGGAGAGAAGAGGTATATAGAGACCCAGTACTTC
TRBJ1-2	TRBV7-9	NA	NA	CASSLPGQSYGYTF	TGTGCCAGCAGCTTACCCGGACAGTCCTATGGCTACACCTTC
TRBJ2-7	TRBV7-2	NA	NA	CASSLVPGGYEQYF	TGTGCCAGCAGCTTAGTACCCGGAGGCTACGAGCAGTACTTC
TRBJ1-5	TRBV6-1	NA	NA	CASSTGTGLNQPQHF	TGTGCCAGCAGCACAGGGACGGGGTTGAATCAGCCCCAGCATTTT
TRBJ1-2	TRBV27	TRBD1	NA	CASSVPGQGIWGYTF	TGTGCCAGCAGTGTACCGGGACAGGGAATCTGGGGCTACACCTTC
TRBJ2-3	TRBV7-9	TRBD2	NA	CASSRTSGRISTDTQYF	TGTGCCAGCAGCCGGACTAGCGGGAGGATTAGCACAGATACGCAGTATTTT
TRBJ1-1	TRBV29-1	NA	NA	CSVETEKYTEAFF	TGCAGCGTAGAGACAGAGAAGTACACTGAAGCTTTCTTT
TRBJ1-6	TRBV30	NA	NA	CAWSMAANSPLHF	TGTGCCTGGAGTATGGCAGCGAATTCACCCCTCCACTTT
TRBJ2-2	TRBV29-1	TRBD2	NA	CSVSGGLNTGELFF	TGCAGCGTTAGCGGGGGGCTGAACACCGGGGAGCTGTTTTTT
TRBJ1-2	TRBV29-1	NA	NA	CSGGASPYGYTF	TGCAGCGGGGGGGCCAGTCCCTATGGCTACACCTTC
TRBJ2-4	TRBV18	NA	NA	CASSPGAVNIQYF	TGTGCCAGCTCACCAGGGGCGGTGAACATTCAGTACTTC
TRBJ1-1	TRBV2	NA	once	CASSEQGLGLNTEAFF	TGTGCCAGCAGTGAACAGGGGTTGGGTTTGAACACTGAAGCTTTCTTT
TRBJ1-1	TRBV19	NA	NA	CASSILGGNTEAFF	TGTGCCAGTAGTATTCTCGGGGGGAACACTGAAGCTTTCTTT
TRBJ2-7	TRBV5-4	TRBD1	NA	CASSSRTGTHEQYF	TGTGCCAGCAGCTCAAGGACAGGGACCCACGAGCAGTACTTC
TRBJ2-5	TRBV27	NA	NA	CASSFSGIGETQYF	TGTGCCAGCAGTTTTTCAGGGATTGGAGAGACCCAGTACTTC
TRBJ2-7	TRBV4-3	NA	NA	CASSPGRGSYEQYF	TGCGCCAGCAGCCCAGGCCGGGGATCCTACGAGCAGTACTTC
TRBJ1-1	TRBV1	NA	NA	CTSRKRWEATEAFF	TGCACCAGCAGAAAACGCTGGGAGGCCACTGAAGCTTTCTTT
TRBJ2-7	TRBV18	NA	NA	CASSPDRISYEQYF	TGTGCCAGCTCTCCGGACAGAATCTCCTACGAGCAGTACTTC
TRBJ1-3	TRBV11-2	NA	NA	CASSLSRGSGNTIYF	TGTGCCAGCAGCTTATCCAGGGGCTCTGGAAACACCATATATTTT
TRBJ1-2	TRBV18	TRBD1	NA	CASSPETGAYYGYTF	TGTGCCAGCTCACCAGAGACAGGGGCATACTATGGCTACACCTTC
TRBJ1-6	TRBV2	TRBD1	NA	CASREVATGISPLHF	TGTGCCAGCAGGGAAGTCGCGACAGGGATTTCACCCCTCCACTTT
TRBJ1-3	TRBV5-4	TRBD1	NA	CASSWTGGNTIYF	TGTGCCAGCAGCTGGACAGGGGGAAACACCATATATTTT
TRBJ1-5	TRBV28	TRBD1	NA	CASSLMWDRGKQPQHF	TGTGCCAGCAGTTTAATGTGGGACAGGGGTAAACAGCCCCAGCATTTT
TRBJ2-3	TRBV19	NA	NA	CASSVTDTQYF	TGTGCCAGTAGCGTCACAGATACGCAGTATTTT
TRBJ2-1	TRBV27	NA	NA	CASQRGAGRGNEQFF	TGTGCCAGCCAGAGGGGAGCGGGTAGGGGTAATGAGCAGTTCTTC
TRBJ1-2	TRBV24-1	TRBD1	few	CATRPGQDYGYTF	TGTGCCACCCGACCGGGACAGGACTATGGCTACACCTTC
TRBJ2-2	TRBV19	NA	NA	CASSKGQINTGELFF	TGTGCCAGTAGTAAGGGGCAGATAAACACCGGGGAGCTGTTTTTT
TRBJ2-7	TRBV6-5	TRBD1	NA	CASRDRGLYEQYF	TGTGCCAGCAGGGACAGGGGTCTTTACGAGCAGTACTTC
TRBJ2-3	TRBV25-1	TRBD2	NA	CASSLGLAGPTDTQYF	TGTGCCAGCAGTCTCGGGCTAGCGGGCCCCACAGATACGCAGTATTTT
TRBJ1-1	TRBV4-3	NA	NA	CASSQDSTAWGVEAFF	TGCGCCAGCAGCCAAGATTCGACAGCTTGGGGGGTTGAAGCTTTCTTT
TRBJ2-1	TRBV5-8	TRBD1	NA	CASSAPGQGGPINYNEQFF	TGTGCCAGCAGCGCGCCGGGACAGGGAGGCCCGATAAACTACAATGAGCAGTTCTTC
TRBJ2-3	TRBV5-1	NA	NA	CASSLATGTDTQYF	TGCGCCAGCAGCTTGGCGACTGGCACAGATACGCAGTATTTT
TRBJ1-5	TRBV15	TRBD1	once	CATSYDRGGNQPQHF	TGTGCCACCAGCTATGACAGGGGTGGAAATCAGCCCCAGCATTTT
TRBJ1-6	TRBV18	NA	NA	CASSPVEAKNNSPLHF	TGTGCCAGCTCACCTGTGGAGGCGAAAAATAATTCACCCCTCCACTTT
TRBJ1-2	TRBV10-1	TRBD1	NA	CASRGEKDRDGGYTF	TGCGCCAGTAGGGGGGAAAAAGACAGGGATGGTGGCTACACCTTC
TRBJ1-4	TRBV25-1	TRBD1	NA	CASSDWTGWGEKLFF	TGTGCCAGCAGTGACTGGACAGGGTGGGGAGAAAAACTGTTTTTT
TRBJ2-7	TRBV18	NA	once	CASSLIFGGRKNEQYF	TGTGCCAGCTCACTCATTTTCGGGGGGCGAAAAAACGAGCAGTACTTC
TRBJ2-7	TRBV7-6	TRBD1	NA	CASSPRDRANYEQYF	TGTGCCAGCAGCCCAAGAGACAGGGCAAACTACGAGCAGTACTTC
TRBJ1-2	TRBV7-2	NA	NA	CASSLTGPGSGYTF	TGTGCCAGCAGCTTGACAGGCCCTGGAAGTGGCTACACCTTC
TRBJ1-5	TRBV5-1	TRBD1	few	CASSPGQGLSQPQHF	TGCGCCAGCAGCCCCGGACAGGGACTAAGCCAGCCCCAGCATTTT
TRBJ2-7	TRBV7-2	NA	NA	CASSLLWASAEQYF	TGTGCCAGCAGCTTACTTTGGGCCTCTGCCGAGCAGTACTTC
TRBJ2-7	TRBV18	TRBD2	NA	CASSPLQLAVYEQYF	TGTGCCAGCTCACCACTTCAACTAGCGGTCTACGAGCAGTACTTC
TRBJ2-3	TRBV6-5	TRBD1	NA	CASSHGTGGTDTQYF	TGTGCCAGCAGTCACGGGACAGGGGGAACAGATACGCAGTATTTT